This is a list of T cell receptor beta chains from one sample in a study of Ad26.COV2.S vaccination and SARS-CoV-2 variants. The table came from immunoSEQ multiplex PCR; TCRdb's copy has only in-frame clones and leaves some out. This repertoire shows 410,000 or so clones, roughly 90% found once; its top ten account for approximately 1.6%. The sample in question was peripheral blood, obtained in a trial of Ad26.COV2.S vaccine versus placebo. The receptors shown here come from a person between 18 and 59 years old who received the Ad26.COV2.S COVID-19 vaccine or a placebo. The CDR3 runs from the conserved cysteine through the conserved F or W. D genes are given only for firm matches. Not all rows give a size; the values are once, few, many and, for expanded clones, a class.

CDR3 protein,CDR3 DNA,J gene,clone size,D gene,V gene
CASSFGSGELFF,TGTGCCAGCAGCTTTGGGTCGGGGGAGCTGTTTTTT,TRBJ2-2,NA,NA,TRBV7-2
CASSPRTGRTGNTIYF,TGTGCCAGCAGCCCCCGGACAGGGAGGACTGGAAACACCATATATTTT,TRBJ1-3,NA,TRBD1,TRBV7-9
CASSLIQAFTGELFF,TGTGCCAGCAGCTTAATCCAGGCCTTCACCGGGGAGCTGTTTTTT,TRBJ2-2,NA,NA,TRBV7-2
CASISDEQYF,TGTGCCAGCATATCAGACGAGCAGTACTTC,TRBJ2-7,NA,NA,TRBV2
CASSQFPRRYNEKLFF,TGCGCCAGCAGCCAATTCCCTCGACGGTATAATGAAAAACTGTTTTTT,TRBJ1-4,NA,NA,TRBV4-1
CASSPRGRGSDTQYF,TGTGCCAGCTCACCCCGGGGGCGTGGTTCAGATACGCAGTATTTT,TRBJ2-3,NA,NA,TRBV18
CASSRGTGSFGNQPQHF,TGTGCCAGTAGTCGTGGGACAGGGAGTTTTGGCAATCAGCCCCAGCATTTT,TRBJ1-5,NA,TRBD1,TRBV19
CASSWRGTGEQYF,TGTGCCAGCAGTTGGCGGGGAACGGGGGAGCAGTACTTC,TRBJ2-7,NA,NA,TRBV27
CASSPGTVTSQHF,TGTGCCAGCAGTCCCGGGACGGTCACGTCCCAGCATTTT,TRBJ1-5,NA,NA,TRBV27
CATSDGVGGGVSYNEQFF,TGTGCCACCAGTGATGGCGTGGGCGGGGGGGTTTCCTACAATGAGCAGTTCTTC,TRBJ2-1,NA,TRBD2,TRBV24-1
CACNRDSSYNSPLHF,TGTGCCTGCAACCGGGACAGCTCCTATAATTCACCCCTCCACTTT,TRBJ1-6,NA,TRBD1,TRBV30
CAISRTSGVTDTQYF,TGTGCCATCTCCCGGACTAGCGGCGTCACAGATACGCAGTATTTT,TRBJ2-3,NA,TRBD2,TRBV27
CASKQGPADTQYF,TGCGCCAGCAAACAGGGACCGGCAGATACGCAGTATTTT,TRBJ2-3,NA,NA,TRBV10-2
CASSRDRGPDTQYF,TGTGCCAGCAGCCGGGACAGGGGTCCAGATACGCAGTATTTT,TRBJ2-3,NA,TRBD1,TRBV2
CASSPDLTRTDTQYF,TGTGCTAGCAGCCCCGATCTCACAAGGACAGATACGCAGTATTTT,TRBJ2-3,NA,NA,TRBV7-7
CAKEARGGVAKNIQYF,TGTGCCAAAGAGGCTCGGGGGGGCGTAGCCAAAAACATTCAGTACTTC,TRBJ2-4,NA,TRBD2,TRBV3-1/TRBV3-2
CASSLAQGSYYGYTF,TGTGCCAGCAGTTTAGCCCAGGGCTCCTACTATGGCTACACCTTC,TRBJ1-2,NA,NA,TRBV28
CASSPGGLNTEAFF,TGTGCCAGCAGCCCGGGGGGGCTAAACACTGAAGCTTTCTTT,TRBJ1-1,NA,NA,TRBV7-8
CASSPQLGTGDKNIQYF,TGTGCCAGCAGTCCCCAACTCGGGACAGGGGACAAAAACATTCAGTACTTC,TRBJ2-4,NA,TRBD1,TRBV25-1
CASSLSGTQNSPLHF,TGTGCCAGTAGCCTGTCCGGGACACAAAATTCACCCCTCCACTTT,TRBJ1-6,NA,NA,TRBV19
CASSYSSSGGVYEQYF,TGTGCCAGCAGTTACTCGTCTAGCGGGGGGGTATACGAGCAGTACTTC,TRBJ2-7,NA,TRBD2,TRBV6-6
CASSSGQGNQPQHF,TGCGCCAGCAGCTCCGGACAGGGCAATCAGCCCCAGCATTTT,TRBJ1-5,NA,TRBD1,TRBV5-1
CASSDGQGAFNEQFF,TGTGCCAGCAGTGACGGTCAGGGGGCATTCAATGAGCAGTTCTTC,TRBJ2-1,NA,TRBD1,TRBV6-4
CASSLAPGRRGHYEQYF,TGCGCCAGCAGCTTGGCCCCGGGGCGGAGGGGGCACTACGAGCAGTACTTC,TRBJ2-7,once,NA,TRBV5-1
CASSVAGGSEQFF,TGTGCCAGTAGCGTCGCCGGGGGGTCTGAGCAGTTCTTC,TRBJ2-1,NA,TRBD2,TRBV19
CASGLVLTGGTGKNTQYF,TGTGCTAGTGGTTTGGTACTGACGGGGGGGACAGGGAAAAATACGCAGTATTTT,TRBJ2-3,NA,NA,TRBV12-5
CASSLGTVNTGELFF,TGTGCCAGCAGCTTAGGGACAGTTAACACCGGGGAGCTGTTTTTT,TRBJ2-2,NA,NA,TRBV7-9
CASSYRLAVNNEQFF,TGTGCCAGCAGTTACAGACTAGCGGTCAACAATGAGCAGTTCTTC,TRBJ2-1,NA,TRBD2,TRBV6-5
CASSLVSGNTQYF,TGTGCCAGCAGTTTAGTTTCAGGGAATACGCAGTATTTT,TRBJ2-3,NA,NA,TRBV12-3/TRBV12-4
CASSPRTGLNTGELFF,TGTGCCAGCAGCCCCCGGACAGGGTTGAACACCGGGGAGCTGTTTTTT,TRBJ2-2,NA,TRBD1,TRBV9
CASNDLDRGSVNTEAFF,TGTGCCAGCAACGACTTGGACAGGGGTAGTGTGAACACTGAAGCTTTCTTT,TRBJ1-1,NA,TRBD1,TRBV2
CASRQEPWVTAPIYF,TGTGCCAGCAGGCAAGAACCTTGGGTAACGGCTCCCATATATTTT,TRBJ1-3,NA,NA,TRBV11-2
CASSYRLAGPNNEQFF,TGTGCCAGCAGTTATCGACTAGCGGGGCCAAACAATGAGCAGTTCTTC,TRBJ2-1,NA,TRBD2,TRBV6-2/TRBV6-3
CASSLAHIYGYTF,TGTGCCAGCAGCTTGGCCCATATCTATGGCTACACCTTC,TRBJ1-2,NA,NA,TRBV5-5
CASSQVELDTQYF,TGTGCCAGCAGCCAAGTCGAATTAGATACGCAGTATTTT,TRBJ2-3,NA,NA,TRBV3-1/TRBV3-2
CASSPSHGGYYNEQFF,TGTGCCAGCAGCCCCAGTCACGGGGGTTACTACAATGAGCAGTTCTTC,TRBJ2-1,NA,NA,TRBV3-1/TRBV3-2
CASSLWTSGGTEAFF,TGTGCCAGCAGTTTATGGACATCGGGGGGCACTGAAGCTTTCTTT,TRBJ1-1,NA,NA,TRBV28
CASSQTPGQSYNEQFF,TGCGCCAGCAGCCAAACCCCCGGACAGTCCTACAATGAGCAGTTCTTC,TRBJ2-1,NA,NA,TRBV4-3
CASSLSLGLAGAGELFF,TGTGCCAGCAGTTTATCGCTCGGACTAGCGGGGGCCGGGGAGCTGTTTTTT,TRBJ2-2,NA,TRBD2,TRBV27
CATSPSRGQGASTNYGYTF,TGTGCCACCAGTCCTTCGAGGGGACAGGGGGCTTCTACTAACTATGGCTACACCTTC,TRBJ1-2,NA,TRBD1,TRBV24-1
CASSLSQGQPQHF,TGTGCCAGCTCACTTAGCCAAGGTCAGCCCCAGCATTTT,TRBJ1-5,NA,NA,TRBV18
CASSPIPTTGVLGYTF,TGTGCCAGCAGCCCCATTCCAACGACAGGGGTTCTTGGCTACACCTTC,TRBJ1-2,NA,TRBD1,TRBV7-9
CASSLGQGNQPQHF,TGTGCCAGCAGCTTAGGACAGGGCAATCAGCCCCAGCATTTT,TRBJ1-5,NA,NA,TRBV7-9
CASSASLAGGTDTQYF,TGTGCCAGCAGTGCATCTTTAGCGGGGGGCACAGATACGCAGTATTTT,TRBJ2-3,NA,TRBD2,TRBV25-1
CASSQGIISYEQYF,TGTGCCAGCAGCCAAGGGATTATCTCCTACGAGCAGTACTTC,TRBJ2-7,once,NA,TRBV3-1/TRBV3-2
CASSQSLPQPQHF,TGCGCCAGCAGCCAATCCCTTCCTCAGCCCCAGCATTTT,TRBJ1-5,NA,NA,TRBV4-3
CASSHLYPRRKNTEAFF,TGTGCCAGCAGCCACCTCTACCCACGACGTAAGAACACTGAAGCTTTCTTT,TRBJ1-1,NA,NA,TRBV28
CASSTTRGYTEAFF,TGTGCCAGCAGCACGACCCGGGGGTACACTGAAGCTTTCTTT,TRBJ1-1,NA,NA,TRBV2
CGSGEGNEQFF,TGCGGCAGCGGTGAGGGGAATGAGCAGTTCTTC,TRBJ2-1,NA,NA,TRBV5-1
CASSIWGTQNTEAFF,TGCGCCAGCAGCATCTGGGGGACACAGAACACTGAAGCTTTCTTT,TRBJ1-1,NA,NA,TRBV5-1
CASSQKASGVSDTQYF,TGTGCCAGCAGCCAAAAAGCTAGCGGGGTATCAGATACGCAGTATTTT,TRBJ2-3,once,TRBD2,TRBV11-3
CASSQVGNSGNTIYF,TGTGCCAGCAGCCAAGTGGGAAACTCTGGAAACACCATATATTTT,TRBJ1-3,NA,NA,TRBV14
CPPPRQGGDSVPNSPLHF,TGCCCCCCCCCACGACAGGGAGGTGATAGTGTTCCTAATTCACCCCTCCACTTT,TRBJ1-6,NA,TRBD1,TRBV10-1
CASSQLTGLVYNEQFF,TGTGCCAGCAGCCAGTTGACGGGACTAGTTTACAATGAGCAGTTCTTC,TRBJ2-1,NA,TRBD2,TRBV3-1/TRBV3-2
CASSQASSGGPGEETQYF,TGTGCCAGCAGCCAAGCGTCTAGCGGGGGGCCGGGGGAAGAGACCCAGTACTTC,TRBJ2-5,NA,TRBD2,TRBV3-1/TRBV3-2